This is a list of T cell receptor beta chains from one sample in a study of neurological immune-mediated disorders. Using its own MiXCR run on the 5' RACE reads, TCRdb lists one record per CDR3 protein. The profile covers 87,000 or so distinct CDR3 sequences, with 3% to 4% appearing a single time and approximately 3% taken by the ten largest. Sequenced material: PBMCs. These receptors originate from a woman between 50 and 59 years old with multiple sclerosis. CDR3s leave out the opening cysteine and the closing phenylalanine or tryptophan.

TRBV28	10	ASSSIGNKAF
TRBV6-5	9	ASSYSGGQY
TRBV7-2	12	ASSLLSGARGYT
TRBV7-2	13	ASTSGGGPYNEQF
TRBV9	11	ASSVASGETQY
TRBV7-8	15	ASSFPEGGQGDNEQF
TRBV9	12	ASSVVGGSYEQY
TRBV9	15	ASSVVPPIHRPVEAF
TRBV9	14	ASSPRGDRVVNEQF
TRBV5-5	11	ASSLTALGEQY
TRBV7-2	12	ASSLEPGPSAQY
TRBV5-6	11	ASSLGAYQPQH
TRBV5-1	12	ASSFDRVGETQY
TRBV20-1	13	SARALAGGYNEQF
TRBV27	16	ASSSNRILAGEVNEQF
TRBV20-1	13	SAQDRDLSYNEQF
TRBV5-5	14	ASSLASSPLLETQY
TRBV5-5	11	ASSMDSWVRAF
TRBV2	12	ASKRGDLPLEQY
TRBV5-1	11	ASSSSEGRKLF
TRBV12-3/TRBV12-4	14	ASREGGSTNTGELF
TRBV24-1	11	ATSDPGQETQY
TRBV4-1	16	ASSQENNRGGVPDTQY
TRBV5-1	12	ASSVDRDNEKLF
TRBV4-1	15	ASSQGEWHSPGNEQF
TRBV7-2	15	ASRDGLAGGSSGELF
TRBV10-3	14	AISEGGAQGDTEAF
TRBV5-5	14	ASRRGSGDSNQPQH
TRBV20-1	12	SAQGAGQNQPQH
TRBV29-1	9	SVGPRDGYT
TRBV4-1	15	ASSQVRDRGRSYEQY
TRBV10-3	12	AISGSKGNTEAF
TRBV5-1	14	ASSLDGGVKNSPLH
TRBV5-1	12	ASSVRRDTGELF
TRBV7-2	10	ASSRDRLAQY
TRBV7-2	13	ASSLGRGVRYGYT
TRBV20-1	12	SARDMRLADTQY
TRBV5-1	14	ASSLNSAGQGTEAF
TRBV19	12	ASSTRGGADTQY
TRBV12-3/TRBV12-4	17	ASSLVTGGPPAIYNEQF
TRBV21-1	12	ASSKSFDGSEQY
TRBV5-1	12	ASSLENGHYGYT
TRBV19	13	ASSWKDRGDYEQY
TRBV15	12	ATSRVGVGYEQY
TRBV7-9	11	ASSEPGGETQY
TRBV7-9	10	ASSQMDTEAF
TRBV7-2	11	ASSSSPGVTQY
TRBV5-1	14	ASSREPTGGGYEQY
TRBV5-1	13	ASSAGLAVGETQY
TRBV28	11	ASSFSSAYEQY
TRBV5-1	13	ASSQNQGTQETQY
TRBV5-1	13	ASSSHGGGTDTQY
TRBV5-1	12	ASSLPGGTGELF
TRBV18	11	ASFKPGRKAQY
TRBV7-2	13	ASSRVIAGNLEQF
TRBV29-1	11	SAGQGATGELF
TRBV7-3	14	ASSTRTGENTGELF